This T cell receptor beta chain is from a study of neurological immune-mediated disorders. One entry per CDR3 protein, called by TCRdb with MiXCR from the 5' RACE reads. Among 87,000 or so distinct CDR3 sequences listed, roughly 3.2% were seen once. This clonotype was seen at least ten times. One junction end does not reproduce the germline sequence, and a read error may be involved. The CDR3 totals 13 residues. Per the germline V gene, CDR1 is SSHAT and CDR2 is FNYEAQ (reference sequence). J is TRBJ2-7 and V is TRBV7-7; tentatively, D is TRBD1 (6 bases). The source of this sequence is a woman aged 45-60 years with multiple sclerosis. The specimen sequenced was PBMCs. The CDR3: CASSLVQGSEQYF. CDR3 bases: TGTGCTAGCAGCTTAGTTCAGGGGAGCGAGCAGTACTTC. Looking up the rest from reference TRBV7-7 and TRBJ2-7 gives the full variable domain: GAGVSQSPRYKVTKRGQDVTLRCDPISSHATLYWYQQALGQGPEFLTYFNYEAQPDKSGLPSDRFSAERPEGSISTLTIQRTEQRDSAMYRCASSLVQGSEQYFGPGTRLTVT.